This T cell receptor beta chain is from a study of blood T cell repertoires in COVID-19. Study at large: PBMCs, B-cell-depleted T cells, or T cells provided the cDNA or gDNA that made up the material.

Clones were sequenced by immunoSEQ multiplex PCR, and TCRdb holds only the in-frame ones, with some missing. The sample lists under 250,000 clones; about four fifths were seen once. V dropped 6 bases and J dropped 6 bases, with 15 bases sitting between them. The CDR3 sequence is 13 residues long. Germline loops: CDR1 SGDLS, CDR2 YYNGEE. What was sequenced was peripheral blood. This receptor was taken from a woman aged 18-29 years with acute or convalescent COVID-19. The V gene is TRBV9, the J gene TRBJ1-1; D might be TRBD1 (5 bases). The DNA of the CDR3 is TGTGCCAGCAAAAGAGGGGCGGGGGCTGAAGCTTTCTTT. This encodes CASKRGAGAEAFF.